The rows below give T cell receptor beta chains drawn from one sample of a study of T-cell reconstitution after alpha-beta-depleted transplantation in children. Via MiXCR, TCRdb re-called the PCR reads, giving one row per CDR3 protein. The sample contains hundreds of thousands of distinct CDR3 sequences, less than 20% of which appear only once. The sample in question was PBMCs, mostly from graft donor cells, obtained 360 days after TCRalphabeta/CD19-depleted stem cell transplant. These receptors were obtained from a male patient between 5 and 17 years old who had a stem cell transplant for acute lymphoblastic leukemia, so the T cells may come from the graft donor. Both conserved end residues are part of each CDR3. A D gene is named only where the DNA matches it firmly. For some rows the clone size is stated as once, few or many, or as a class when expanded; others skip it.

J gene: TRBJ1-1; V gene: TRBV11-1; clone size: .; D gene: TRBD1; CDR3 protein: CATKGTGRGTEAFF; CDR3 DNA: TGTGCCACCAAGGGGACAGGGAGGGGCACTGAAGCTTTCTTT
J gene: TRBJ2-5; V gene: TRBV3-1; clone size: .; D gene: .; CDR3 protein: CASSQTGIRPETQYF; CDR3 DNA: TGTGCCAGCAGCCAAACCGGGATCAGGCCAGAGACCCAGTACTTC
J gene: TRBJ2-5; V gene: TRBV6-1; clone size: .; D gene: .; CDR3 protein: CASSEKGVVTQYF; CDR3 DNA: TGTGCCAGCAGTGAGAAGGGGGTGGTGACCCAGTACTTC
J gene: TRBJ2-5; V gene: TRBV20-1; clone size: few; D gene: TRBD2; CDR3 protein: CSAVAGGRGETQYF; CDR3 DNA: TGCAGTGCGGTGGCGGGCGGGAGAGGAGAGACCCAGTACTTC
J gene: TRBJ1-1; V gene: TRBV27; clone size: .; D gene: TRBD1; CDR3 protein: CASIRQGANTEAFF; CDR3 DNA: TGTGCCAGCATTCGCCAGGGGGCGAACACTGAAGCTTTCTTT
J gene: TRBJ2-1; V gene: TRBV9; clone size: .; D gene: .; CDR3 protein: CASSVGGWEHYNEQFF; CDR3 DNA: TGTGCCAGCAGCGTAGGGGGGTGGGAGCACTACAATGAGCAGTTCTTC
J gene: TRBJ2-1; V gene: TRBV11-2; clone size: few; D gene: TRBD2; CDR3 protein: CASSTLAGGGEQFF; CDR3 DNA: TGTGCCAGCAGTACCTTAGCGGGAGGGGGCGAGCAGTTCTTC
J gene: TRBJ1-1; V gene: TRBV29-1; clone size: .; D gene: TRBD1; CDR3 protein: CSVGDRANTEAFF; CDR3 DNA: TGCAGCGTGGGGGACAGGGCGAACACTGAAGCTTTCTTT
J gene: TRBJ1-5; V gene: TRBV20-1; clone size: few; D gene: .; CDR3 protein: CSAQGPQGGQPQHF; CDR3 DNA: TGCAGTGCTCAGGGGCCCCAAGGCGGTCAGCCCCAGCATTTT
J gene: TRBJ2-2; V gene: TRBV12-3/TRBV12-4; clone size: .; D gene: TRBD1; CDR3 protein: CASGPGGNTGELFF; CDR3 DNA: TGTGCCAGCGGACCAGGGGGCAACACCGGGGAGCTGTTTTTT
J gene: TRBJ2-3; V gene: TRBV11-2; clone size: few; D gene: TRBD1; CDR3 protein: CASSFTGGDTQYF; CDR3 DNA: TGTGCCAGCAGCTTTACAGGGGGAGATACGCAGTATTTT
J gene: TRBJ1-1; V gene: TRBV21-1; clone size: many; D gene: .; CDR3 protein: CASSKGRGGTEAFF; CDR3 DNA: TGTGCCAGCAGCAAGGGCAGGGGGGGAACTGAAGCTTTCTTT
J gene: TRBJ2-1; V gene: TRBV14; clone size: .; D gene: .; CDR3 protein: CASSGGWNEQFF; CDR3 DNA: TGTGCCAGCAGCGGGGGCTGGAATGAGCAGTTCTTC
J gene: TRBJ1-1; V gene: TRBV27; clone size: .; D gene: .; CDR3 protein: CASSFTGSPAEAFF; CDR3 DNA: TGTGCCAGCAGCTTTACAGGGAGCCCAGCGGAAGCTTTCTTT
J gene: TRBJ2-2; V gene: TRBV30; clone size: many; D gene: .; CDR3 protein: CAWGANTGELFF; CDR3 DNA: TGTGCCTGGGGGGCGAACACCGGGGAGCTGTTTTTT
J gene: TRBJ2-5; V gene: TRBV5-1; clone size: few; D gene: TRBD1; CDR3 protein: CASSQVGTGGSGETQYF; CDR3 DNA: TGCGCCAGCAGCCAAGTCGGGACAGGGGGTTCGGGAGAGACCCAGTACTTC
J gene: TRBJ2-1; V gene: TRBV6-4; clone size: .; D gene: TRBD2; CDR3 protein: CASKALAEYNEQFF; CDR3 DNA: TGTGCCAGCAAGGCGCTAGCGGAGTACAATGAGCAGTTCTTC
J gene: TRBJ2-6; V gene: TRBV20-1; clone size: .; D gene: .; CDR3 protein: CSARDIHLMSSGANVLTF; CDR3 DNA: TGCAGTGCTAGAGATATTCACTTGATGAGCTCTGGGGCCAACGTCCTGACTTTC
J gene: TRBJ2-7; V gene: TRBV1; clone size: .; D gene: .; CDR3 protein: CTSSQDRLAVSYEQYF; CDR3 DNA: TGCACCAGCAGCCAAGACCGACTAGCGGTCTCCTACGAGCAGTACTTC
J gene: TRBJ2-7; V gene: TRBV11-2; clone size: .; D gene: .; CDR3 protein: CASSQRTGISF; CDR3 DNA: TGTGCCAGCAGCCAGCGGACGGGGATCAGCTTC
J gene: TRBJ2-5; V gene: TRBV3-1; clone size: few; D gene: TRBD2; CDR3 protein: CASSQGASGSLETQYF; CDR3 DNA: TGTGCCAGCAGCCAAGGTGCTAGCGGGAGTTTAGAGACCCAGTACTTC
J gene: TRBJ2-2; V gene: TRBV11-2; clone size: .; D gene: TRBD2; CDR3 protein: CASSFSSGITGELFF; CDR3 DNA: TGTGCCAGCAGCTTTTCAAGCGGGATCACCGGGGAGCTGTTTTTT
J gene: TRBJ2-1; V gene: TRBV7-2; clone size: .; D gene: TRBD2; CDR3 protein: CASRRTGTNTYNEQFF; CDR3 DNA: TGTGCCAGCAGGCGTACCGGGACTAACACCTACAATGAGCAGTTCTTC
J gene: TRBJ2-7; V gene: TRBV28; clone size: few; D gene: TRBD1; CDR3 protein: CASSTTGSPSYEQYF; CDR3 DNA: TGTGCCAGCAGTACGACAGGGAGCCCCTCTTACGAGCAGTACTTC
J gene: TRBJ1-1; V gene: TRBV28; clone size: few; D gene: .; CDR3 protein: CASSFGGRVTEAFF; CDR3 DNA: TGTGCCAGCAGTTTTGGTGGCAGGGTCACTGAAGCTTTCTTT
J gene: TRBJ2-2; V gene: TRBV2; clone size: few; D gene: .; CDR3 protein: CASREGLSGELFF; CDR3 DNA: TGTGCCAGCAGGGAGGGGCTATCCGGGGAGCTGTTTTTT
J gene: TRBJ1-5; V gene: TRBV2; clone size: few; D gene: .; CDR3 protein: CASIPQGGGQPQHF; CDR3 DNA: TGTGCCAGCATTCCTCAGGGAGGAGGACAGCCCCAGCATTTT
J gene: TRBJ2-5; V gene: TRBV7-9; clone size: .; D gene: .; CDR3 protein: CASSPYGETQYF; CDR3 DNA: TGTGCCAGCAGCCCCTACGGGGAGACCCAGTACTTC
J gene: TRBJ2-1; V gene: TRBV27; clone size: many; D gene: TRBD1; CDR3 protein: CASSLRYNRGKQFF; CDR3 DNA: TGTGCCAGCAGTTTAAGGTATAACAGGGGGAAGCAGTTCTTC
J gene: TRBJ2-7; V gene: TRBV25-1; clone size: .; D gene: TRBD1; CDR3 protein: CASTSAGGSSKPYEQYF; CDR3 DNA: TGTGCCAGCACGAGTGCAGGGGGCTCCTCTAAGCCCTACGAGCAGTACTTC
J gene: TRBJ2-5; V gene: TRBV7-2; clone size: .; D gene: TRBD2; CDR3 protein: CASSFYGWGTGGLAGPEETQYF; CDR3 DNA: TGTGCCAGCAGCTTCTACGGTTGGGGGACAGGGGGACTAGCGGGACCTGAGGAGACCCAGTACTTC
J gene: TRBJ2-5; V gene: TRBV5-1; clone size: .; D gene: TRBD1; CDR3 protein: CASSVSTGRQETQYF; CDR3 DNA: TGCGCCAGCAGCGTTTCGACAGGGCGCCAAGAGACCCAGTACTTC
J gene: TRBJ2-1; V gene: TRBV4-1; clone size: few; D gene: .; CDR3 protein: CASSQDWGPLYNEQFF; CDR3 DNA: TGCGCCAGCAGCCAAGATTGGGGTCCCCTCTACAATGAGCAGTTCTTC
J gene: TRBJ2-5; V gene: TRBV5-1; clone size: .; D gene: TRBD2; CDR3 protein: CASSLATGGPETQYF; CDR3 DNA: TGCGCCAGCAGCTTGGCCACGGGAGGCCCGGAGACCCAGTACTTC
J gene: TRBJ2-5; V gene: TRBV27; clone size: .; D gene: .; CDR3 protein: CASRSGQSGQETQYF; CDR3 DNA: TGTGCCAGCAGATCTGGACAGTCGGGTCAAGAGACCCAGTACTTC
J gene: TRBJ2-7; V gene: TRBV7-9; clone size: few; D gene: .; CDR3 protein: CASRKFRDLDFYEQYF; CDR3 DNA: TGTGCCAGCAGAAAATTTCGGGACCTCGACTTTTACGAGCAGTACTTC
J gene: TRBJ1-2; V gene: TRBV5-1; clone size: few; D gene: .; CDR3 protein: CASSFEGFNYGYTF; CDR3 DNA: TGCGCCAGCAGCTTCGAGGGCTTTAACTATGGCTACACCTTC